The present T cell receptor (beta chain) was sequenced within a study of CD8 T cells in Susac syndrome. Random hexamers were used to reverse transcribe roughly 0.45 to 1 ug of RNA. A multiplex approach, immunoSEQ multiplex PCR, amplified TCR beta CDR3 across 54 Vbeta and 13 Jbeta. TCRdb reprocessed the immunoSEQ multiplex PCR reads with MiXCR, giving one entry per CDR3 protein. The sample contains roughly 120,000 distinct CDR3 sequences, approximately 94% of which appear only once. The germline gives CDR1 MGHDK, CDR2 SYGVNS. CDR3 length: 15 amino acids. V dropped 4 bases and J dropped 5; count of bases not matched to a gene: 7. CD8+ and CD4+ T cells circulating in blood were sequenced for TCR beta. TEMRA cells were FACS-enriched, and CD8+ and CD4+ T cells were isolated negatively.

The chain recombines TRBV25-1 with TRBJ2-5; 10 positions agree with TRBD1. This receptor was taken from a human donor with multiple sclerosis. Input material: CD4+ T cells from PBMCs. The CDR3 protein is CASSGSGTGEETQYF. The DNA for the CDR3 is TGTGCCAGCAGTGGATCCGGGACAGGGGAGGAGACCCAGTACTTC.